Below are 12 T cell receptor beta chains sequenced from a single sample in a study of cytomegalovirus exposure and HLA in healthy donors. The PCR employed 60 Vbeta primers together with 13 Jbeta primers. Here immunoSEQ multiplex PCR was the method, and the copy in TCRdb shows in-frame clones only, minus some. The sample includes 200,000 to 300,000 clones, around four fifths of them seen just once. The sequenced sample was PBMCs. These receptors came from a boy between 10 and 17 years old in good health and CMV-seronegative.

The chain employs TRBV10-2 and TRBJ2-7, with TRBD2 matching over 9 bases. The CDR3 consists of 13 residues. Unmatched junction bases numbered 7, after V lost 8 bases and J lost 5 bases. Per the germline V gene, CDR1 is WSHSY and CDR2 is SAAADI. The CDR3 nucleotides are TGCGCCAGCGTAGCGGGAGTCTTCCACGAGCAGTACTTC. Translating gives CASVAGVFHEQYF.

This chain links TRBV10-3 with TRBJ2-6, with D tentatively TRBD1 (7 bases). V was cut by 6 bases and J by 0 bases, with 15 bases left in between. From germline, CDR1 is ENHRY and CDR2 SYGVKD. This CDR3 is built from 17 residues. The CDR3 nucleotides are TGTGCCATCAGGGGGGGACAGATGTTCTCTGGGGCCAACGTCCTGACTTTC. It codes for CAIRGGQMFSGANVLTF.

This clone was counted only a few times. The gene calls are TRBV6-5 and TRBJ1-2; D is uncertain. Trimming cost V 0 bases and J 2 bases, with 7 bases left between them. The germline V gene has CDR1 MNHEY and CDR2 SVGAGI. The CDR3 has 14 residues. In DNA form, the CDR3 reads TGTGCCAGCAGTTACTCGGCCTCGAACTATGGCTACACCTTC. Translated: CASSYSASNYGYTF.

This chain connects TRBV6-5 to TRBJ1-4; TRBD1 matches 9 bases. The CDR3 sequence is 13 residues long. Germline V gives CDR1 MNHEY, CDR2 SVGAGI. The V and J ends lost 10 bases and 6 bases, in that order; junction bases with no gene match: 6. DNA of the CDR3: TGTGCCACCTTTGACAGGGGGTATGAAAAACTGTTTTTT. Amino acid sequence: CATFDRGYEKLFF.

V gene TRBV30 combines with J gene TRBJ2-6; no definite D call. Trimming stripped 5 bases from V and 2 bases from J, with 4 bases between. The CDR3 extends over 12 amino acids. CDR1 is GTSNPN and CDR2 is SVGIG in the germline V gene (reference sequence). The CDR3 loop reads CAWDTGANVLTF. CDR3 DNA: TGTGCCTGGGACACTGGGGCCAACGTCCTGACTTTC. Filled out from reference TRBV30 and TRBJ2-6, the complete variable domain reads SQTIHQWPATLVQPVGSPLSLECTVEGTSNPNLYWYRQAAGRGLQLLFYSVGIGQISSEVPQNLSASRPQDRQFILSSKKLLLSDSGFYLCAWDTGANVLTFGAGSRLTVL.

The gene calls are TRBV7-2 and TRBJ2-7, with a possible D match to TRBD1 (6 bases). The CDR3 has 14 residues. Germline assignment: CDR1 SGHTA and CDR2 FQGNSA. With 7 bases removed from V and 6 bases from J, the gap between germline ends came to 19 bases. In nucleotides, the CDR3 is TGTGCCAGCAACCACAGGGCATCCGGGGTCGAGCAGTACTTC. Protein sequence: CASNHRASGVEQYF.

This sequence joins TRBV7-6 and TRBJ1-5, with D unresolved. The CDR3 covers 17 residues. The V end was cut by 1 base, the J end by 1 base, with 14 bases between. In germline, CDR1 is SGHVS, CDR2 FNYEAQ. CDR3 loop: CASSLDPMGWSNQPQHF. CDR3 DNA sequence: TGTGCCAGCAGCTTAGATCCCATGGGCTGGAGCAATCAGCCCCAGCATTTT.

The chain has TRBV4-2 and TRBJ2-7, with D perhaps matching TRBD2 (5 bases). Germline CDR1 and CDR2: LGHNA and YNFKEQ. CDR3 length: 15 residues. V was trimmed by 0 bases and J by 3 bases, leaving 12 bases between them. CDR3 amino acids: CASSQDYSSGYEQYF. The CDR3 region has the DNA TGTGCCAGCAGCCAAGATTATTCAAGCGGCTACGAGCAGTACTTC.

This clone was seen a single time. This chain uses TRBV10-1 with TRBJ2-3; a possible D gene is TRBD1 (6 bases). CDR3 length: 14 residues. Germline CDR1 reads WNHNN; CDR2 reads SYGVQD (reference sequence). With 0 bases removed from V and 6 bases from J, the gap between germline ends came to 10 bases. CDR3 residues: CASSESGGVDTQYF. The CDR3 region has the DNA TGCGCCAGCAGTGAGTCAGGGGGAGTGGATACGCAGTATTTT.

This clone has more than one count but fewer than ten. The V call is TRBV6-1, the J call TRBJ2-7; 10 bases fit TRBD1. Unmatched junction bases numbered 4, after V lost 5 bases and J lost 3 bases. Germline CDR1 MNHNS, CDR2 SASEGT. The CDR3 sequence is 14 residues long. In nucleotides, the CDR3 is TGTGCCAGCAGTTGGACAGGGGGAGACTACGAGCAGTACTTC. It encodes CASSWTGGDYEQYF.

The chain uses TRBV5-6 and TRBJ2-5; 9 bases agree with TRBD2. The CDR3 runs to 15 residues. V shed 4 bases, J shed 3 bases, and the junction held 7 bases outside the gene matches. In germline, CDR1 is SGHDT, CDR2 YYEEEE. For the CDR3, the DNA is TGTGCCAGCAGCCTGGGAGTAGCGGGGGAAGAGACCCAGTACTTC. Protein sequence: CASSLGVAGEETQYF.

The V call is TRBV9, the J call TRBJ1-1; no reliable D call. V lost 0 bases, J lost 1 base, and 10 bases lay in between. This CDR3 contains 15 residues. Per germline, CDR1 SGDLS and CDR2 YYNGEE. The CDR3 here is CASSVGLRENTEAFF. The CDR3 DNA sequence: TGTGCCAGCAGCGTAGGTTTAAGAGAGAACACTGAAGCTTTCTTT.